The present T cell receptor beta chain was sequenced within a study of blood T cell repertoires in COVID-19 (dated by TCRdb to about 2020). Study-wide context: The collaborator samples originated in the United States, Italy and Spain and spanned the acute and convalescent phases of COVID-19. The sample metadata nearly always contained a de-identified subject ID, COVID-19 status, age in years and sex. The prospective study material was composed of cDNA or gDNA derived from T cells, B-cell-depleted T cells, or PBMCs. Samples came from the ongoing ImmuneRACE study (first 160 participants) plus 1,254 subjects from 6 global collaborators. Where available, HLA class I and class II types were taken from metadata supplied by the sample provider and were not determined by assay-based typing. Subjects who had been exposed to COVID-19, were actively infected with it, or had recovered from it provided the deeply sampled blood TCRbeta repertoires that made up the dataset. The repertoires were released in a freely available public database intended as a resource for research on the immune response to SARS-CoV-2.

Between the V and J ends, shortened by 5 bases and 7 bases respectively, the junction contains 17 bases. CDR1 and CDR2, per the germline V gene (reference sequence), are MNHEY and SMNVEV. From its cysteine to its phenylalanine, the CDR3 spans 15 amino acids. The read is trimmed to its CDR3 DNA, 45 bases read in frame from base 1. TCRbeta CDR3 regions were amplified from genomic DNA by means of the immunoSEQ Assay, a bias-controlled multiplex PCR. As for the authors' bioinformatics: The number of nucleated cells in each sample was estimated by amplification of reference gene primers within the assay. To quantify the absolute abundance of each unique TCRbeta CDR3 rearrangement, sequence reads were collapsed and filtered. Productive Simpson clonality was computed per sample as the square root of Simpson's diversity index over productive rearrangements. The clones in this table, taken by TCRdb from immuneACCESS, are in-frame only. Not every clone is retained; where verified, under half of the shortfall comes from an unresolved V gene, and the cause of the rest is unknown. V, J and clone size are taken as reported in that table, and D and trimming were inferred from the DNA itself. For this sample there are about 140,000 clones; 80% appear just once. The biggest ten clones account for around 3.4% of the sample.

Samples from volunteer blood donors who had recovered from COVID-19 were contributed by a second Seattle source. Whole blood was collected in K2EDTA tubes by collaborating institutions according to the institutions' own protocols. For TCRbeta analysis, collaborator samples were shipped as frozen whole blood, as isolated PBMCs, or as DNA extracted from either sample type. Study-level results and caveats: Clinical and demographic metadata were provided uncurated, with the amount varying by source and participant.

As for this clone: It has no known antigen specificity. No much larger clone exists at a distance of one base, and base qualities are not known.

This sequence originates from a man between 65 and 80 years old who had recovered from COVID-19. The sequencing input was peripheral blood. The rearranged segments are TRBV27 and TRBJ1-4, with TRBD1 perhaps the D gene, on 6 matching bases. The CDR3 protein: CASSPRTALSEKLFF. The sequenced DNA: TGTGCCAGCAGTCCGCGGACAGCGCTCAGTGAAAAACTGTTTTTT. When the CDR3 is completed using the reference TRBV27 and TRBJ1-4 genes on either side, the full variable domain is EAQVTQNPRYLITVTGKKLTVTCSQNMNHEYMSWYRQDPGLGLRQIYYSMNVEVTDKGDVPEGYKVSRKEKRNFPLILESPSPNQTSLYFCASSPRTALSEKLFFGSGTQLSVL.